This T cell receptor (beta chain) was sequenced in a study of low-dose radiotherapy and immunotherapy resistance in tumors. cDNA synthesis used a TRAV/TRBV-specific primer set for both chains. A constant-region primer paired with the V-primer adapter amplified TCRs over approximately 18 PCR cycles. TCRdb re-analysed the reads in MiXCR, keeping a single row per CDR3 protein. This table has 85,000 to 100,000 distinct CDR3 sequences, 8% to 10% appearing once. CDR1 SQVTM and CDR2 ANQGSEA come from the germline V gene. Trimming removed 2 bases at V and 4 bases at J, with 12 bases between. CDR3 size: 14 residues. Documented time point: before trial treatment. This clonotype occurred many times.

This specimen consisted of PBMCs, obtained before treatment. This sequence was found in a male donor with prostate cancer. This chain connects TRBV29-1 to TRBJ2-1; D unresolved. DNA for the CDR3: TGCAGCGTTGAACGGCTAAGAGGTTACAATGAGCAGTTCTTC. The encoded protein is CSVERLRGYNEQFF.